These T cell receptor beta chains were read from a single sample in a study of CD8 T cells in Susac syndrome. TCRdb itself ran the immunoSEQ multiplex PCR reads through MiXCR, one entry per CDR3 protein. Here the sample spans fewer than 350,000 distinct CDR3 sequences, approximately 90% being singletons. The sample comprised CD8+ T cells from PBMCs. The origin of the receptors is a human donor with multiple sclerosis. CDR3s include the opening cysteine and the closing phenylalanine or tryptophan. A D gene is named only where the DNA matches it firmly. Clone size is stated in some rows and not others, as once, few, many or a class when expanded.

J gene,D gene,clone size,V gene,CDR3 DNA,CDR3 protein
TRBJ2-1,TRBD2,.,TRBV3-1,TGTGCCAGCAGCCCAGAAGCGGGAGGGCCAGGCAATGAGCAGTTCTTC,CASSPEAGGPGNEQFF
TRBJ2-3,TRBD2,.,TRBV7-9,TGTGCCAGCAGCTTAGTTACGGGAGGGCCTACAGATACGCAGTATTTT,CASSLVTGGPTDTQYF
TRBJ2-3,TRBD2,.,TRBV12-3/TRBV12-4,TGTGCCAGCAGTCCTAGGACTAGTCTCACAGGTACGCAGTATTTT,CASSPRTSLTGTQYF
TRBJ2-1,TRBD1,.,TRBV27,TGTGCCAGCAGTCCCTATTATCAGGACAGGTCATACAATGAGCAGTTCTTC,CASSPYYQDRSYNEQFF
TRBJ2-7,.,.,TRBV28,TGTGCCAGCAGTTCGCTCGGGACGGACCTCTACGAGCAGTACTTC,CASSSLGTDLYEQYF
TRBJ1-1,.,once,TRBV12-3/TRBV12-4,TGTGCCAGCAGTTGGGAGGAGGGTATTTGGTCTAGCACTGAAGCTTTCTTT,CASSWEEGIWSSTEAFF
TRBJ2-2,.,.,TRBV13,TGTGCCAGCAGCTTGGGACTGGGCGTCGGGGAGCTGTTTTTT,CASSLGLGVGELFF
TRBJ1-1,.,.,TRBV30,TGTGCCTGGAGTCGGAGGGAGGACACTGAAGCTTTCTTT,CAWSRREDTEAFF
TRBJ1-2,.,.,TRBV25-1,TGTGCCAGCAGTGCCTCATTTGTTTGGCCCTTCTATGGCTACACCTTC,CASSASFVWPFYGYTF
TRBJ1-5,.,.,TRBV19,TGTGCCAGTAGTATAGCCGGACGCCTGAGGGATCAGCCCCAGCATTTT,CASSIAGRLRDQPQHF
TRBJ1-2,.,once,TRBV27,TGTGCCAGCCCCGTTCGCCTCCGTTACGGCTACACCTTC,CASPVRLRYGYTF
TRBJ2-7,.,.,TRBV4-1,TGCGCCAGCTCCCCCGGGGAACAGTTGGGAACCTACGAGCAGTACTTC,CASSPGEQLGTYEQYF
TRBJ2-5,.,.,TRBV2,TGTGCCAGCAGCGCTCCGGGACCCGGAGGAGAGACCCAGTACTTC,CASSAPGPGGETQYF
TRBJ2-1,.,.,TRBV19,TGTGCCAGTAGTATAGTTTCCTCCTACAATGAGCAGTTCTTC,CASSIVSSYNEQFF
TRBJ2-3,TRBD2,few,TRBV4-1,TGCGCCAGCAGCCAAAACGTAGTCGGACTAGCGGGGAGCACAGATACGCAGTATTTT,CASSQNVVGLAGSTDTQYF
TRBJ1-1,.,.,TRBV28,TGTGCCAGCAGATCAACGGGGCTTATGGAAGCTTTCTTT,CASRSTGLMEAFF
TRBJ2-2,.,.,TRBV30,TGTGCCTGGAGTGACGACACTTTGCGGGACACCGGGGAGCTGTTTTTT,CAWSDDTLRDTGELFF
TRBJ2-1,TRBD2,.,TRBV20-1,TGCAGTGCGAGACTAGCGGGAGAAATAAATGAGCAGTTCTTC,CSARLAGEINEQFF
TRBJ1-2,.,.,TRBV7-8,TGTGCCAGCACTCTACACCGGGGCACCACGGATGGCTACACCTTC,CASTLHRGTTDGYTF
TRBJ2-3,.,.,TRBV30,TGTGCCTGGAGCCGTTGGAGGGCAGATACGCAGTATTTT,CAWSRWRADTQYF
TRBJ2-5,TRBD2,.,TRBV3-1,TGTGCCAGCAGCCCTCCCGGACTAGTCAAAGAGACCCAGTACTTC,CASSPPGLVKETQYF
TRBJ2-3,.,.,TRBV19,TGTGCCAGTAGAACCGGGACAAGGGGCACAGATACGCAGTATTTT,CASRTGTRGTDTQYF
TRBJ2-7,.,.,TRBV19,TGTGCCAGTAGCAGCGGTCCGGGGTACGAGCAGTACTTC,CASSSGPGYEQYF
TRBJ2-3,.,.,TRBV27,TGTGCCAGCAGTTTATCGTCAGATACGCAGTATTTT,CASSLSSDTQYF
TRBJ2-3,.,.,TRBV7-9,TGTGCCAGCAGCCTATGGGGGCTAGAGAGCACAGATACGCAGTATTTT,CASSLWGLESTDTQYF
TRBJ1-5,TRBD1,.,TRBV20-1,TGCAGTGCTAGGATGGGACAGGGGCGTAATCAGCCCCAGCATTTT,CSARMGQGRNQPQHF
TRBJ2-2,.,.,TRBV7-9,TGTGCCAGCAGTTGGAAATACGGGACTCAAGCGAACACCGGGGAGCTGTTTTTT,CASSWKYGTQANTGELFF
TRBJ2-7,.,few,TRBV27,TGTGCCAGCAGTACCACAGGGGAGCAGTACTTC,CASSTTGEQYF
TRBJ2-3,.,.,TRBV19,TGTGCCAGTACCCGGCAGTTCACAGATACGCAGTATTTT,CASTRQFTDTQYF
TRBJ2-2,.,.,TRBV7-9,TGTGCCAGCAGCTCATCCGGGCAGTACACCGGGGAGCTGTTTTTT,CASSSSGQYTGELFF
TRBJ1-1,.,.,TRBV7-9,TGTGCCAGCAGCTTAGCGGGGGCAAAGGGAGCTTTCTTT,CASSLAGAKGAFF
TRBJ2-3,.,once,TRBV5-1,TGCGCCAGCAGCTTGGAGGTGCCCTCGGATACGCAGTATTTT,CASSLEVPSDTQYF
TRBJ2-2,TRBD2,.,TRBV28,TGTGCCAGCAGTTTACTAGCGGGAGGCACCGGGGAGCTGTTTTTT,CASSLLAGGTGELFF
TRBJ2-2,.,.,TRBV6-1,TGTGCCAGCAGTGAATTAGTAGGTGCCGGGGAGCTGTTTTTT,CASSELVGAGELFF
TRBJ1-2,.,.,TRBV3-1,TGTGCCAGCAGCCAAGGGAGGGCAACTCTCCTCAACTACTATGGCTACACCTTC,CASSQGRATLLNYYGYTF
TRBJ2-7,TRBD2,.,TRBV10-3,TGTGCCATCAGTGAGCCAAGGGAGGGAATCTACGAGCAGTACTTC,CAISEPREGIYEQYF
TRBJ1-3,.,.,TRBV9,TGTGCCAGCAGCCAGCCGGGGGTCGGAAACACCATATATTTT,CASSQPGVGNTIYF
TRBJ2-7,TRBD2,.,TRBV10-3,TGTGCCATCAGTGAGTCGTCCGGGACTAGGGGGTTTTGGGAGCAGTACTTC,CAISESSGTRGFWEQYF
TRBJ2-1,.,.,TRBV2,TGTGCCAGCAGTGTGAAACAGCCACATAGCTCCTACAATGAGCAGTTCTTC,CASSVKQPHSSYNEQFF
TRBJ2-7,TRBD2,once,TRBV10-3,TGTGCCATCAGTGAGACCTTTGGGCAGGGCGGGAGTTACGAGCAGTACTTC,CAISETFGQGGSYEQYF
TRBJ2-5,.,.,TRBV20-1,TGCAGTGCTAGAGGCCCAGGGAGGTCCGGTGAGGAGACCCAGTACTTC,CSARGPGRSGEETQYF
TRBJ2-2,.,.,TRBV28,TGTGCCAGCAGCCTACGGGCGGGGGCCACCGGGGAGCTGTTTTTT,CASSLRAGATGELFF
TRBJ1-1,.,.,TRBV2,TGTGCCAGCAGTGTTCTCATGAACACTGAAGCTTTCTTT,CASSVLMNTEAFF
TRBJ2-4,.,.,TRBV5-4,TGTGCCAGCAGTTTGGACGGTAAAAACATTCAGTACTTC,CASSLDGKNIQYF
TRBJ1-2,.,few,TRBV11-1,TGTGCCACCCCCGGGGGAAGGGGCGGCTACACCTTC,CATPGGRGGYTF
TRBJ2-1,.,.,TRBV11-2,TGTGCCAGCAGCCCCGGGCGGTACTACAATGAGCAGTTCTTC,CASSPGRYYNEQFF
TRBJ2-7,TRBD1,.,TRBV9,TGTGCCAGCAGCACGGGACAGGGGAGGAACGAGCAGTACTTC,CASSTGQGRNEQYF
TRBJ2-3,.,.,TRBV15,TGTGCCACCTCTGAGGGAATCACAGATACGCAGTATTTT,CATSEGITDTQYF
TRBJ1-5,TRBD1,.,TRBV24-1,TGTGCCACCAGACCCTCCGGGACAGGGGGCGACGGGCGCAATCAGCCCCAGCATTTT,CATRPSGTGGDGRNQPQHF
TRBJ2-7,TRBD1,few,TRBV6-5,TGTGCCAGCAGGCACCGGGACAGGGGTACCGAGCAGTACTTC,CASRHRDRGTEQYF
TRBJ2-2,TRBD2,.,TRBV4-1,TGCGCCAGCAGCCAAGAGGGAGGGTTTGGTGGGGAGCTGTTTTTT,CASSQEGGFGGELFF
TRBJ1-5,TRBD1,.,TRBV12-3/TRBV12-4,TGTGCCAGCCGACAGGGTGGCAATCAGCCCCAGCATTTT,CASRQGGNQPQHF
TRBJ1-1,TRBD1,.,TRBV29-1,TGCAGCGTGCCGGGACAGGGGAACACTGAAGCTTTCTTT,CSVPGQGNTEAFF
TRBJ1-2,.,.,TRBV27,TGTGCCAGCAGTTTATCATCAGGTTATAGCGACTACACCTTC,CASSLSSGYSDYTF